This TCR beta chain was captured in a study of blood T cell repertoires in COVID-19. Sequencing was performed with immunoSEQ multiplex PCR; in TCRdb, only in-frame clones are kept and a portion is missing. Of approximately 56,000 clones in the sample, roughly four fifths are singletons; the top ten hold under 30%. The ends lost 10 bases at V and 4 bases at J; junction bases unmatched: 7. From germline, CDR1 is SGHVS and CDR2 FQNEAQ. The CDR3 runs 14 residues. Sequences were obtained from peripheral blood. The source of this sequence is a woman of 80 years or more with COVID-19, enrolled during active disease. This sequence joins TRBV7-8 and TRBJ2-5; 12 bases map to TRBD2. CDR3 protein: CATSSGRAPETQYF. CDR3 DNA sequence: TGTGCCACCTCTAGCGGGAGGGCCCCAGAGACCCAGTACTTC.